These 28 T cell receptor beta chains were all obtained from the same sample, sequenced in a study of T cells in localized non-small cell lung cancer. Clones were sequenced by immunoSEQ multiplex PCR, and TCRdb holds only the in-frame ones, with some missing. The sample shows 58,000 or so clones, around 90% of them seen only once. The starting material was peripheral blood, obtained before any cancer treatment. The receptors derive from a woman aged 40-69 years with stage I lung adenocarcinoma.

V is TRBV18 and J is TRBJ2-7, with a possible D match to TRBD1 (6 bases). V was pared by 8 bases and J by 3 bases, with 17 bases between. In germline, CDR1 is KGHSH, CDR2 LQKENI. CDR3 length: 14 amino acids. CDR3: CASHDRTHFYEQYF. CDR3 sequence (DNA): TGTGCCAGCCACGACAGGACGCACTTCTACGAGCAGTACTTC. Full variable domain (outside the CDR3, taken from reference TRBV18 and TRBJ2-7): NAGVMQNPRHLVRRRGQEARLRCSPMKGHSHVYWYRQLPEEGLKFMVYLQKENIIDESGMPKERFSAEFPKEGPSILRIQQVVRGDSAAYFCASHDRTHFYEQYFGPGTRLTVT.

This clone has just a few counts. The V call is TRBV5-1, the J call TRBJ2-7; TRBD2 matches at 8 bases. Per the germline V gene, CDR1 is SGHRS and CDR2 is YFSETQ. After removal of 4 bases from V and 0 bases from J, the junction contained 6 bases not matched to a gene. The CDR3 is made up of 15 amino acids. The CDR3 region is CASSGSLAASYEQYF. CDR3 DNA sequence: TGCGCCAGCAGCGGTTCACTAGCGGCCTCCTACGAGCAGTACTTC.

This rearrangement joins TRBV7-2 to TRBJ2-7; 9 nucleotides line up with TRBD1. V shed 3 bases and J 0 bases; nucleotides not matched to a gene: 3. The CDR3 contains 15 residues. The germline V gene has CDR1 SGHTA and CDR2 FQGNSA. CDR3 sequence: CASSFDRGSSYEQYF. CDR3 sequence (DNA): TGTGCCAGCAGCTTCGACAGGGGGAGCTCCTACGAGCAGTACTTC.

The genes are TRBV7-6 and TRBJ1-2, with D uncertain. Looked up from germline, CDR1 is SGHVS and CDR2 is FNYEAQ. The germline V and J ends were trimmed by 7 bases and 0 bases, with 9 bases remaining between them. CDR3 length: 13 residues. The CDR3 nucleotides are TGTGCCAGCACTCAGGATGCTAACTATGGCTACACCTTC. As protein: CASTQDANYGYTF.

This clone was seen only once. This rearrangement joins TRBV4-2 to TRBJ1-4, with 9 bases aligning to TRBD1. Germline-derived CDR1 and CDR2 are LGHNA and YNFKEQ. J was trimmed by 8 bases and V by 4 bases; bases with no gene match: 8. This CDR3 region has 15 residues. CDR3 sequence reads: CASSPRQGVREKLFF. The CDR3 DNA follows: TGTGCCAGCAGCCCCCGACAGGGGGTAAGGGAAAAACTGTTTTTT.

V is TRBV10-1 and J is TRBJ1-3, with D unresolved. The CDR3 totals 15 residues. V dropped 6 bases and J dropped 6 bases, with 18 bases sitting between them. Germline loops: CDR1 WNHNN, CDR2 SYGVQD (reference sequence). CDR3 sequence reads: CASRAGLLNANTIYF. The CDR3 DNA reads TGCGCCAGCAGGGCGGGCCTCCTTAACGCAAACACCATATATTTT.

The sample holds one count of this clone. V and J are TRBV28 and TRBJ2-5; 7 bases match TRBD2. Per the germline V gene, CDR1 is MDHEN and CDR2 is SYDVKM. The CDR3 runs 18 residues. Losses at the gene ends were 3 bases for V and 5 bases for J; bases not matched to a gene: 18. This CDR3 is CASSFISFGGGRGETQYF. In DNA form, the CDR3 reads TGTGCCAGCAGTTTTATCTCCTTTGGCGGGGGAAGAGGTGAGACCCAGTACTTC.

CDR3 in DNA: TGTGCCAGTAGTATTCAGACTGTGAACACTGAAGCTTTCTTT. Protein sequence: CASSIQTVNTEAFF. The V and J genes are TRBV19 and TRBJ1-1; unclear D gene. Per the germline V gene, CDR1 is LNHDA and CDR2 is SQIVND (reference sequence). The V end was cut by 3 bases, the J end by 0 bases, with 8 bases between. The CDR3 has 14 amino acids.

This clone is a singleton in its sample. The same CDR3 is also encoded by other DNA sequences in this sample. This chain connects TRBV6-5 to TRBJ2-7; D not certain. The V gene lost 3 bases and the J gene lost 2 bases, with 14 bases spanning the gap. Germline CDR1 reads MNHEY; CDR2 reads SVGAGI. The CDR3 is made up of 15 amino acids. The CDR3 DNA reads as TGTGCCAGCAGTTATTCAAGGGCGGATACCTACGAGCAGTACTTC. As protein: CASSYSRADTYEQYF.

V and J are TRBV29-1 and TRBJ2-2; D might be TRBD1 (6 bases). This CDR3 contains 15 residues. V was shortened by 5 bases and J by 5 bases, with 18 bases between the two germline ends. Germline CDR1 is SQVTM and CDR2 is ANQGSEA. The CDR3 DNA follows: TGCAGCGTTTCCGGGACACCGAAGGGGACCGGGGAGCTGTTTTTT. This encodes CSVSGTPKGTGELFF.

The table lists this clone with a count of one. V is TRBV10-3 and J is TRBJ1-3, with 8 bases aligning to TRBD1. Germline V gives CDR1 ENHRY, CDR2 SYGVKD. Losses at the gene ends were 7 bases for V and 2 bases for J; bases not matched to a gene: 4. This CDR3 has 14 residues. CDR3 sequence reads: CAITVTGAGNTIYF. CDR3 DNA sequence: TGTGCCATCACTGTGACAGGGGCTGGAAACACCATATATTTT.

V gene TRBV4-3 combines with J gene TRBJ1-1, with TRBD1 as a possible D gene (5 bases). Germline loops: CDR1 LGHNA, CDR2 YSLEER. Trimming took off 0 bases at V and 6 bases at J, with 8 bases between the two ends. The length of the CDR3 is 13 residues. CDR3 nucleotides: TGCGCCAGCAGCCAAGATACAGGCTCTGAAGCTTTCTTT. This gives the protein CASSQDTGSEAFF.

CDR3 protein: CSVEQGYSGANVLTF. CDR3 DNA: TGCAGCGTTGAACAGGGTTACTCTGGGGCCAACGTCCTGACTTTC. This sequence joins TRBV29-1 and TRBJ2-6; D perhaps matches TRBD1 (5 bases). V lost 2 bases and J 0 bases, leaving 8 bases between the germline ends. From germline, CDR1 is SQVTM and CDR2 ANQGSEA. The CDR3 consists of 15 residues.

The chain uses TRBV18 and TRBJ1-6; the D is unclear. This CDR3 is 14 amino acids long. Trimming took off 2 bases at V and 9 bases at J, with 11 bases between the two ends. Looked up from germline, CDR1 is KGHSH and CDR2 is LQKENI. This chain's CDR3 is CASSPEVGVSPLHF. The CDR3 DNA sequence: TGTGCCAGCTCACCAGAGGTCGGTGTTTCACCCCTCCACTTT.

The chain carries TRBV20-1 and TRBJ2-7; D might be TRBD2 (6 bases). Germline V CDR1 and CDR2: DFQATT, SNEGSKA (reference sequence). Trimming stripped 3 bases from V and 6 bases from J, with 9 bases between. CDR3 size: 11 residues. In nucleotides, the CDR3 is TGCAGTGCTAGCCAGGAGGGCGAGCAGTACTTC. Translating it yields CSASQEGEQYF.

The rearrangement uses TRBV28 and TRBJ2-7; 11 bases agree with TRBD1. The germline V gene has CDR1 MDHEN and CDR2 SYDVKM. The CDR3 runs to 16 residues. J was trimmed by 1 base and V by 6 bases; bases with no gene match: 8. The chain's CDR3 is CASSPPGQGGSYEQYF. The CDR3, as DNA: TGTGCCAGCAGCCCTCCGGGACAGGGGGGATCCTACGAGCAGTACTTC. The whole variable domain, remainder taken from reference TRBV28 and TRBJ2-7, is DVKVTQSSRYLVKRTGEKVFLECVQDMDHENMFWYRQDPGLGLRLIYFSYDVKMKEKGDIPEGYSVSREKKERFSLILESASTNQTSMYLCASSPPGQGGSYEQYFGPGTRLTVT.

The chain joins TRBV27 to TRBJ2-1; TRBD1 agrees at 9 bases. The V and J ends lost 4 bases and 7 bases, in that order; junction bases with no gene match: 11. Looked up from germline, CDR1 is MNHEY and CDR2 is SMNVEV (reference sequence). CDR3 length: 16 amino acids. CDR3 sequence reads: CASSSYTGQGGNEQFF. The DNA of the CDR3 is TGTGCCAGCAGTTCATACACGGGACAGGGTGGGAATGAGCAGTTCTTC.

The J gene is TRBJ2-1, the V gene TRBV7-9; D gene unclear. Per the germline V gene, CDR1 is SEHNR and CDR2 is FQNEAQ (reference sequence). Trimming stripped 3 bases from V and 8 bases from J, with 8 bases between. The CDR3 contains 12 residues. CDR3 sequence (DNA): TGTGCCAGCAGCTTTCCTCTGGATGAGCAGTTCTTC. The encoded protein is CASSFPLDEQFF.

The rearrangement uses TRBV2 and TRBJ1-2; the D gene is possibly TRBD1 (5 bases). The CDR3 totals 13 residues. Germline V gives CDR1 SNHLY, CDR2 FYNNEI. Trimming took off 6 bases at V and 6 bases at J, with 14 bases between the two ends. The CDR3 DNA follows: TGTGCCAGCAGCCAAGGGGAGCATGATGGCTACACCTTC. Protein sequence: CASSQGEHDGYTF.

This CDR3 reads CASSDDRETNEKLFF. CDR3 DNA: TGTGCCAGCAGTGACGACAGGGAAACTAATGAAAAACTGTTTTTT. This chain connects TRBV6-1 to TRBJ1-4; the match to TRBD1 covers 7 bases. Germline CDR1 is MNHNS and CDR2 is SASEGT. After removal of 3 bases from V and 1 base from J, the junction contained 2 bases not matched to a gene. The CDR3 spans 15 residues.

This chain uses TRBV12-5 with TRBJ1-5, with 9 nucleotides matching TRBD1. The CDR3 has 15 residues. Germline V gene sequence: CDR1 LGHNT, CDR2 FRNRAP. Losses at the gene ends were 3 bases for V and 3 bases for J; bases not matched to a gene: 3. CDR3 amino acids: CASGFIQGANQPQHF. In DNA form, the CDR3 reads TGTGCTAGTGGTTTTATACAGGGGGCCAATCAGCCCCAGCATTTT.

The rearrangement uses TRBV10-3 and TRBJ1-5, with D perhaps TRBD1 (5 bases). The ends were cut back, 5 bases at V and 6 bases at J, with 11 bases in the middle. Germline V gene sequence: CDR1 ENHRY, CDR2 SYGVKD. The CDR3 has 13 residues. CDR3 protein: CAISSQAPQPQHF. CDR3 DNA: TGTGCCATCAGTTCACAGGCTCCTCAGCCCCAGCATTTT.

The chain uses TRBV7-2 and TRBJ1-4; D is perhaps TRBD1 (6 bases). The CDR3 loop spans 16 amino acids. The germline gives CDR1 SGHTA, CDR2 FQGNSA. Trimming stripped 5 bases from V and 6 bases from J, with 19 bases between. In nucleotides, the CDR3 is TGTGCCAGCAGCCCACCGAGGGGGGCGCCTGATGAAAAACTGTTTTTT. The encoded protein is CASSPPRGAPDEKLFF. Combining the CDR3 with reference TRBV7-2 and TRBJ1-4 gives the whole variable domain GAGVSQSPSNKVTEKGKDVELRCDPISGHTALYWYRQSLGQGLEFLIYFQGNSAPDKSGLPSDRFSAERTGGSVSTLTIQRTQQEDSAVYLCASSPPRGAPDEKLFFGSGTQLSVL.

The genes are TRBV19 and TRBJ2-7, with 7 nucleotides matching TRBD1. CDR3 length: 14 amino acids. Germline V CDR1 and CDR2: LNHDA, SQIVND (reference sequence). V dropped 7 bases and J dropped 3; count of bases not matched to a gene: 9. The CDR3, as DNA: TGTGCCAGTAAACCGACAGGGTTTGTCTACGAGCAGTACTTC. This codes for CASKPTGFVYEQYF.

This clone appeared a single time. The CDR3, as DNA: TGTGCCAGCAGCAAAGGGGGGGAACGGGACACCATACGCTCTGGGGCCAACGTCCTGACTTTC. Its translation is CASSKGGERDTIRSGANVLTF. V and J are TRBV21-1 and TRBJ2-6. TRBV21-1 is recorded as a pseudogene. CDR3 length: 21 amino acids.

This clone was recorded once. The rearrangement uses TRBV13 and TRBJ1-1, with D possibly matching TRBD1 (6 bases). The V end lost 5 bases, the J end lost 2 bases, and 15 bases lay between the germline ends. The length of the CDR3 is 15 residues. Germline CDR1 is PRHDT and CDR2 is FYEKMQ (reference sequence). CDR3 region: CASSPSPGTNTEAFF. The CDR3 DNA reads as TGTGCCAGCAGCCCCTCTCCCGGGACAAACACTGAAGCTTTCTTT.

J is TRBJ2-7 and V is TRBV4-2; D could derive from TRBD1 or TRBD2 (6 bases each). In germline, CDR1 is LGHNA, CDR2 YNFKEQ. The CDR3 contains 14 residues. V lost 3 bases and J lost 5, with 14 bases in between. Written as DNA, the CDR3 is TGTGCCAGCAGCCAGCATAACGGGGGCAACGAGCAGTACTTC. Translating it yields CASSQHNGGNEQYF.

V gene TRBV14 combines with J gene TRBJ1-4; 7 bases line up with TRBD1. The CDR3 covers 15 residues. Looked up from germline, CDR1 is SGHDN and CDR2 is FVKESK. The V and J ends lost 0 bases and 10 bases, in that order; junction bases with no gene match: 8. The DNA of the CDR3 is TGTGCCAGCAGCCAAGAGCCAGGGGGTAGCGGAAAACTGTTTTTT. It specifies CASSQEPGGSGKLFF.